One and the same sample provided the 8 T cell receptor beta chains below, sequenced in a study of T cell responses to AZD1222 COVID-19 vaccine (dated by TCRdb to the early 2020s). To prepare the library, the immunoSEQ multiplex PCR assay was applied. Entries here come from immuneACCESS through TCRdb and include only in-frame sequences with V and J called. Some clones fail to appear in such tables; in the studies checked, an unresolved V gene covers under half of the shortfall, and the cause of the remainder is unknown. The sample table lists fewer than 110,000 clones, 75% to 95% of them with a count of one. The ten biggest clones cover 6.2% of the sample. This specimen's time point label, per the study, means: about 28 days (+/-7) after the second vaccine dose. This specimen was peripheral blood, taken 28 days after the second AZD1222 dose. Source of these receptors: an adult who received the AZD1222 COVID-19 vaccine.

The CDR3 sequence: CASSPGGGGPTDTQYF. As DNA, the CDR3 is TGTGCCAGCAGTCCCGGTGGGGGGGGGCCTACAGATACGCAGTATTTT. V and J are TRBV4-2 and TRBJ2-3; tentative D call: TRBD2 (7 bases). Germline values: CDR1 LGHNA, CDR2 YNFKEQ. The V end was cut by 6 bases, the J end by 3 bases, with 19 bases between. CDR3 length: 16 amino acids.

V usage is TRBV18 and J usage is TRBJ1-1; 7 positions match TRBD1. With V trimmed by 5 bases and J by 8 bases, 5 bases remained unmatched. This CDR3 is 12 amino acids long. CDR1 and CDR2 (germline): KGHSH, LQKENI. The CDR3 nucleotides read TGTGCCAGCTCAGCGACAGGGTACGAAGCTTTCTTT. Encoded protein: CASSATGYEAFF.

The rearrangement links TRBV30 to TRBJ1-1, with D uncertain. Germline V lookup: CDR1 GTSNPN, CDR2 SVGIG (reference sequence). The V and J ends lost 2 bases and 1 base respectively, with 11 bases between them. The CDR3 is 14 residues long. CDR3 region: CAWSKMLGNTEAFF. CDR3 nucleotides: TGTGCCTGGAGTAAAATGCTCGGGAACACTGAAGCTTTCTTT.

In the case of this clone: Additional DNA sequences in this sample encode the identical CDR3. The chain is built from TRBV10-3 and TRBJ1-1; D is unresolved. The germline gives CDR1 ENHRY, CDR2 SYGVKD. The CDR3 runs 12 residues. V shed 0 bases and J shed 7 bases, with 6 bases lying between them. The CDR3 region has the DNA TGTGCCATCAGTGAGTCGGGGTTTGAAGCTTTCTTT. Translated, it gives CAISESGFEAFF.

This chain joins TRBV27 and TRBJ2-7; TRBD1 agrees at 8 bases. Losses at the gene ends were 4 bases for V and 2 bases for J; bases not matched to a gene: 10. Germline CDR1 is MNHEY and CDR2 is SMNVEV (reference sequence). The CDR3 is made up of 16 amino acids. The CDR3 nucleotides read TGTGCCAGCAGTTCCTCAGGGGGCGAATTTCCCTACGAGCAGTACTTC. Translated: CASSSSGGEFPYEQYF.

V and J are TRBV28 and TRBJ2-7, with 9 positions matching TRBD1. This CDR3 is 15 amino acids long. The germline V gene has CDR1 MDHEN and CDR2 SYDVKM. The V and J ends lost 4 bases and 5 bases, in that order; junction bases with no gene match: 9. The DNA of the CDR3 is TGTGCCAGCAGTTCCCTACAGGGGGCGCGAAACGAGCAGTACTTC. It codes for CASSSLQGARNEQYF.

The chain employs TRBV5-1 and TRBJ2-3, with TRBD1 identical over 9 bases. CDR1 SGHRS and CDR2 YFSETQ come from the germline V gene. V shed 2 bases and J 5 bases; nucleotides not matched to a gene: 3. The CDR3 contains 14 residues. In DNA, the CDR3 is TGCGCCAGCAGCTTAGCGGGACAGGGAGATACGCAGTATTTT. Translation gives CASSLAGQGDTQYF. The whole variable domain, remainder taken from reference TRBV5-1 and TRBJ2-3, is KAGVTQTPRYLIKTRGQQVTLSCSPISGHRSVSWYQQTPGQGLQFLFEYFSETQRNKGNFPGRFSGRQFSNSRSEMNVSTLELGDSALYLCASSLAGQGDTQYFGPGTRLTVL.

This chain links TRBV27 with TRBJ2-1; a weak D match, TRBD2 (6 bases). In germline, CDR1 is MNHEY, CDR2 SMNVEV (reference sequence). Trimming left V 5 bases short and J 8 bases short, with 16 bases between. CDR3 length: 14 amino acids. CDR3 residues: CASSPRRGIYEQFF. In nucleotides, the CDR3 is TGTGCCAGCAGTCCACGGCGGGGTATCTATGAGCAGTTCTTC.